This T cell receptor beta chain derives from a study of tumor-infiltrating lymphocytes in primary liver carcinoma. This clonotype has just one count. The template, 500 ng total RNA, yielded TCR beta cDNA made with a constant-region primer. Library construction for TCR beta comprised three nested multiplex PCR rounds performed with slightly modified ARM-PCR. The opening two PCR rounds, about 10 cycles each, paired TRBV1-TRBV30 forward primers with a C-beta reverse primer. TCRdb reprocessed the multiplex PCR reads via MiXCR and lists one record per CDR3 protein. This sample yields roughly 32,000 distinct CDR3 sequences, of which around 74% are seen a single time; roughly 15% belongs to the top ten. The germline gives CDR1 SEHNR, CDR2 FQNEAQ (reference sequence). Trimming took off 6 bases at V and 6 bases at J, with 24 bases between the two ends. The CDR3 consists of 16 residues. Between about 20 and 30 mg of unsorted bulk tissue served as the source from which RNA and DNA were co-extracted.

Sequencing was performed on liver tumor tissue from sampling region 4. The subset: tumor region T4, right-lateral pole. The receptor's source is a man aged 35-49 years with primary liver carcinoma and hepatitis B virus infection. V gene TRBV7-9 combines with J gene TRBJ2-7; D tentatively fits TRBD1 or TRBD2 (6 bases each). Written as DNA, the CDR3 is TGTGCCAGCAGTCCACCCGGGGGCCTAATAGGAAGCGAGCAGTACTTC. It specifies CASSPPGGLIGSEQYF.